This T cell receptor (beta chain) emerged from a study of T cell repertoires in cytomegalovirus infection. Study at large: HLA-B-restricted CMV epitopes that are well studied, plus recently identified HLA-C-restricted ones, were used by the study. Public TCR beta signatures were indicative of both CMV infection and a matching HLA type. Study-level points and caveats: Carriers of CMV plus the relevant HLA were identified by cumulative public TCR beta family frequency. It was HLA-C-restricted CMV-specific TCR beta clonotypes that dominated the response ex vivo.

About this clonotype itself: Antigen unknown.

MiXCR, run by TCRdb on the reads, gives a single entry per CDR3 protein. The repertoire holds roughly 500,000 distinct CDR3 sequences, with roughly 43% as singletons. With 6 bases removed from V and 5 bases from J, the gap between germline ends came to 16 bases. This CDR3 region has 14 residues. The sample was cultured PBMCs, taken from culture after CMV antigen stimulation. This TCR was recovered from a human donor in good health (CMV status not recorded). Some clones in this sample may be carry-over from other donors' samples. The chain recombines TRBV12-3 or TRBV12-4 with TRBJ2-5; D not resolved. CDR3 bases: TGTGCCAGCAGCCCAGGAGTGAATCGGGAGACCCAGTACTTC. The encoded protein is CASSPGVNRETQYF.